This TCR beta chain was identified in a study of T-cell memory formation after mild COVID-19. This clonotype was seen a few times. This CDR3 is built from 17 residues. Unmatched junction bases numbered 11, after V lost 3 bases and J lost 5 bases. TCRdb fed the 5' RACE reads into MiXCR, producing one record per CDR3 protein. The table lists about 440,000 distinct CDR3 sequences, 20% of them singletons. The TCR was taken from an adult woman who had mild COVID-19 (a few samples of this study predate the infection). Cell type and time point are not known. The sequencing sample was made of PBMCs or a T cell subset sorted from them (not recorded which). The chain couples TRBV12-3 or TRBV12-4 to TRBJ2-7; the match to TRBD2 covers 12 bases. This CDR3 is CASSFETSGSQGNEQYF. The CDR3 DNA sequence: TGTGCCAGCAGTTTCGAGACTAGCGGGAGTCAGGGTAACGAGCAGTACTTC.